This T cell receptor (beta chain) is drawn from a study of persistence of HIV-infected CD4 T cells (dated by TCRdb to 2018 to 2020). Study-wide context: The median time participants had been on suppressive ART was roughly eight years. Anti-CD3/anti-CD28 stimulation activated a higher proportion of cells, with a lower memory fraction, than antigen stimulation. Proviral sequencing was used to assess clonality among infected cells, whereas TCRbeta sequencing gauged the clonality of all cells within each sorted population. For the TCR cluster analysis across participants, eight or nine participants were included for CMV and over 5 participants for Gag. The study isolated CMV- and HIV-1 Gag-responding CD4+ T cells from ART-treated individuals to examine antigen-driven clonal expansion of HIV-1-infected cells. Peripheral blood samples of up to roughly 200 mL were obtained at multiple time points, with the exception of two participants, for whom leukapheresis was performed at a single time point.

Concerning this clone: No antigen is known for it. The input lacks base qualities; no much larger clone sits a single base away.

The immunoSEQ hsTCRB assay version 4, run in survey mode, was used to sequence TCRbeta repertoires from genomic DNA. For TCRbeta sequencing, genomic DNA was diluted to around 10 ng/uL, with up to roughly 1 ug used per sample. The original methods were these. TCRbeta data analysis was done in ImmunoSeq Analyzer 3.0, and diversity was calculated on productive nucleotide rearrangements. Lower-bound TCR diversity was estimated with the improved Chao index, and clonality with the Gini coefficient using the Immunarch R package. When different nucleotide rearrangements encoded the same CDR3beta amino acid sequence, each rearrangement was treated as a distinct clonotype. TCRbeta sequences significantly enriched in antigen-responding cells relative to anti-CD3/anti-CD28-activated cells were identified by differential abundance analysis. GLIPH2 clustered TCRs by predicted peptide-MHC specificity, both within individual participants and across merged participant data sets. This is the immuneACCESS table as TCRdb keeps it, with only in-frame sequences that have V and J called. A part of the clones is gone; compared with another copy, unresolved V genes explain less than half, and the rest is unexplained. Clonal size and the V and J genes are those of that table, whereas D and trimming came from the DNA. The table for this sample lists tens of thousands of clones; 88% of them were counted only once. The ten most abundant clones make up about 0.46% of the sample.

The treatment or condition label on this specimen signifies: suppressive antiretroviral therapy. Cells were stimulated with anti-CD3/anti-CD28 magnetic beads as a nonspecific positive control representing the CD4+ T cell repertoire. Responding CD4+ T cells were sorted on the basis of upregulation of both CD40 ligand and CD69. Participants were HIV-1-infected adults who started suppressive ART during chronic infection. For at least 4 years, participants had undetectable plasma HIV-1 RNA, below 50 copies/mL. To be included, participants needed a CD4+ T cell count above 400 cells/uL and a positive CMV serology. Before stimulation, PBMCs were isolated using density centrifugation and then depleted of CD8+ T cells. For 15 to 20 hours, CD8-depleted PBMCs were stimulated with anti-CD28/CD49d costimulation, a CD40-blocking antibody, and enfuvirtide, which was added to prevent new infections. Cell sorting was done on a Beckman Coulter MoFlo Legacy or XDP sorter, and dead cells were excluded with propidium iodide. Genomic DNA was extracted using the QIAamp DNA Mini Kit for samples with more than one million cells and using the Quick-DNA Microprep Kit for all other samples.

Compared with germline, V lacks 5 bases and J lacks 4 bases; bases without a gene match: 8. The germline V gene (reference sequence) yields LNHDA for CDR1 and SQIVND for CDR2. The CDR3, cysteine through phenylalanine, is 15 amino acids long. The read is trimmed to its CDR3 DNA, 45 bases read in frame from base 1. Results and caveats for the whole study, not just this receptor: The study involved few individuals and tested only a limited range of antigens. Significantly lower TCRbeta richness was observed in CMV- and Gag-responding cells than in anti-CD3/anti-CD28-responding cells, and higher oligoclonality was observed in CMV-responding cells than in CD3/CD28-stimulated and Gag-responding cells. Antigen-responding cells were enriched for degenerate expanded CDR3beta sequences, which suggests convergent selection of CD4+ responses to CMV and Gag. Within the same sorted populations, TCR oligoclonality correlated with proviral oligoclonality. Bulk TCR analyses could not be restricted to the rare CMV-responding cells that actually carried HIV-1 proviruses.

Source: CD4+ T cells sorted from PBMCs after 18-hour stimulation, taken from a patient who received antiretroviral therapy. In light of the paper, this sample's cell subset or site label describes: CD40L+CD69+ CD4 T cells responding to anti-CD3/anti-CD28 beads, representing the overall repertoire. The source is an adult woman with HIV who was CMV-seropositive. The rearrangement combines TRBV19 with TRBJ2-3; 8 central bases correspond to TRBD1. The DNA sequence is TGTGCCAGTAGTCCCCGGACAGGGTGGGCAGATACGCAGTATTTT. Translated, it gives CASSPRTGWADTQYF.